The following is a T cell receptor beta chain sequence with its context. The sample is drawn from a study of blood T cell repertoires in COVID-19. Study-level background: Nucleic acid was either cDNA or gDNA, and it came from T cells, B-cell-depleted T cells, or PBMCs.

Sequenced by immunoSEQ multiplex PCR; TCRdb stores in-frame clones only, minus some. This table holds approximately 190,000 clones, about 85% found once. Sequencing input: peripheral blood. The source is a human donor in a cohort sampled during active COVID-19.

CDR3 DNA: TGTGCCAGCAGCTTAATCGGGCAGACAGGGATCAATCAGCCCCAGCATTTT. It encodes CASSLIGQTGINQPQHF. The chain combines TRBV7-9 with TRBJ1-5; 7 bases line up with TRBD1. CDR1 is SEHNR and CDR2 is FQNEAQ in the germline V gene (reference sequence). V trimming: 2 bases; J trimming: 3 bases; junction bases outside the gene matches: 10. The CDR3 covers 17 residues.